These 27 T cell receptor beta chains originate from one sample sequenced in a study of CD8 T cells in ankylosing spondylitis. MiXCR, run by TCRdb on the 5' RACE reads, gives a single entry per CDR3 protein. The sample lists about 64,000 distinct CDR3 sequences; roughly 6.1% were seen once. Sample: synovial fluid, either unsorted or a sorted T cell fraction (not recorded which). All receptors come from a male donor with ankylosing spondylitis.

This clonotype was recorded at least ten times. The V gene is TRBV5-1, the J gene TRBJ1-5; TRBD1 aligns across 8 bases. The germline CDR1 and CDR2 sequences are SGHRS and YFSETQ. After removal of 1 base from V and 3 bases from J, the junction contained 6 bases not matched to a gene. This CDR3 is built from 16 residues. CDR3 coding DNA: TGCGCCAGCAGCTTGAGCCCGGGACAGGACAATCAGCCCCAGCATTTT. Translating it yields CASSLSPGQDNQPQHF.

This clonotype appeared a few times. The J gene is TRBJ1-6, the V gene TRBV29-1; tentatively, D is TRBD1 (5 bases). Germline values: CDR1 SQVTM, CDR2 ANQGSEA. V lost 6 bases, J lost 7 bases, and 13 bases lay in between. The CDR3 has 13 residues. CDR3 coding DNA: TGCAGCGTCCGCAGGGAAATCAATTCACCCCTCCACTTT. Its translation: CSVRREINSPLHF.

In this sample, this clonotype turned up many times. The genes are TRBV7-2 and TRBJ1-1; D gene ambiguous. The germline V gene encodes CDR1 SGHTA and CDR2 FQGNSA. V lost 5 bases, J lost 1 base, and 8 bases lay in between. CDR3 size: 13 residues. DNA of the CDR3: TGTGCCAGCAGCCCTACTTGGAACACTGAAGCTTTCTTT. The encoded protein is CASSPTWNTEAFF.

This clonotype was seen a handful of times. J is TRBJ2-7 and V is TRBV12-3 or TRBV12-4; 11 bases match TRBD2. V lost 5 bases, J lost 2 bases, and 5 bases stayed unmatched. The CDR3 covers 15 residues. CDR3 in amino acids: CASSLEGLAAYEQYF. DNA for the CDR3: TGTGCCAGCAGTCTGGAGGGACTAGCGGCCTACGAGCAGTACTTC.

The chain recombines TRBV6-2 or TRBV6-3 with TRBJ1-5, with D unclear. The V gene lost 6 bases and the J gene lost 2 bases, with 8 bases spanning the gap. The CDR3 has 13 amino acids. Germline CDR1 and CDR2: MNHEY and SVGEGT. The CDR3 nucleotides are TGTGCCAGCAGGGACTACGGCAATCAGCCCCAGCATTTT. Translated: CASRDYGNQPQHF.

This clonotype occurred many times. V is TRBV12-3 or TRBV12-4 and J is TRBJ2-6; possibly TRBD1 for D (5 bases). Trimming left V 6 bases short and J 2 bases short, with 11 bases between. This CDR3 spans 15 amino acids. CDR3 residues: CASRTLGAGANVLTF. CDR3 nucleotide sequence: TGTGCCAGCAGGACTCTAGGGGCTGGGGCCAACGTCCTGACTTTC.

This sequence joins TRBV4-3 and TRBJ2-7; D might be TRBD1 (6 bases). CDR3 size: 14 residues. Germline CDR1 and CDR2: LGHNA and YSLEER. The V end lost 1 base, the J end lost 2 bases, and 9 bases lay between the germline ends. The CDR3 loop reads CASSQAWGPYEQYF. CDR3 nucleotide sequence: TGCGCCAGCAGCCAAGCCTGGGGGCCCTACGAGCAGTACTTC.

This clonotype occurred many times. The V gene is TRBV20-1, the J gene TRBJ2-3, with 11 positions matching TRBD2. Losses at the gene ends were 5 bases for V and 4 bases for J; bases not matched to a gene: 8. This CDR3 spans 15 amino acids. Looked up from germline, CDR1 is DFQATT and CDR2 is SNEGSKA (reference sequence). The CDR3 here is CSALLLAGGSDTQYF. The CDR3 coding sequence is TGCAGTGCTCTCCTCCTAGCGGGAGGATCAGATACGCAGTATTTT.

This clonotype was observed at least ten times. V and J are TRBV12-3 or TRBV12-4 and TRBJ2-5, with TRBD2 as a possible D gene (6 bases). This CDR3 comprises 14 residues. V was shortened by 2 bases and J by 4 bases, with 11 bases between the two germline ends. CDR3 residues: CASSLFASVETQYF. The DNA of the CDR3 is TGTGCCAGCAGTTTATTTGCTAGCGTAGAGACCCAGTACTTC.

This clonotype was seen ten or more times. The chain employs TRBV2 and TRBJ1-1, with D unclear. This CDR3 is built from 13 residues. Deletions cut 4 bases from V and 0 bases from J, with 6 bases between. The germline gives CDR1 SNHLY, CDR2 FYNNEI. This CDR3 is CASSVMMNTEAFF. CDR3 nucleotide sequence: TGTGCCAGCAGTGTCATGATGAACACTGAAGCTTTCTTT.

In its sample, this clonotype was seen many times. This rearrangement joins TRBV3-1 to TRBJ2-5; 7 bases fit TRBD2. V lost 2 bases to trimming and J lost 2 bases; unmatched junction nucleotides: 11. Germline assignment: CDR1 LGHDT and CDR2 YNNKEL (reference sequence). The CDR3 is made up of 17 amino acids. CDR3 in amino acids: CASSQRTSASPQETQYF. The CDR3 DNA is TGTGCCAGCAGCCAAAGAACTAGCGCCTCTCCACAAGAGACCCAGTACTTC.

Many counts were recorded for this clonotype. The chain uses TRBV20-1 and TRBJ2-7, with D possibly matching TRBD1 (7 bases). Trimming stripped 3 bases from V and 1 base from J, with 13 bases between. The V gene's germline CDR1 is DFQATT and CDR2 SNEGSKA (reference sequence). The CDR3 is 14 amino acids. The DNA of the CDR3 is TGCAGTGCTAGCGGGGGCAGGGGGTCCTACGAGCAGTACTTC. It codes for CSASGGRGSYEQYF.

This clonotype was detected many times. The chain employs TRBV5-6 and TRBJ2-2; 9 bases align to TRBD2. The CDR3 covers 16 residues. CDR1 is SGHDT and CDR2 is YYEEEE in the germline V gene. Trimming cost V 2 bases and J 5 bases; bases outside gene matches: 7. The CDR3 here is CASSFRLAGRTGELFF. For the CDR3, the DNA is TGTGCCAGCAGCTTTAGGCTAGCGGGACGTACCGGGGAGCTGTTTTTT.

This clonotype came up a few times. This rearrangement joins TRBV20-1 to TRBJ2-7; weak D call: TRBD1 (5 bases). The CDR3 sequence is 16 residues long. V gave up 1 base and J gave up 5 bases, with 21 bases separating them. From germline, CDR1 is DFQATT and CDR2 SNEGSKA (reference sequence). The CDR3 loop reads CSARAPAAGITNEQYF. The CDR3 region has the DNA TGCAGTGCTAGAGCTCCAGCCGCAGGGATTACGAACGAGCAGTACTTC.

This clonotype was seen at least ten times. V gene TRBV18 combines with J gene TRBJ2-7; maybe TRBD2 (5 bases). V was cut by 2 bases and J by 4 bases, with 6 bases left in between. The CDR3 loop spans 12 amino acids. Germline V lookup: CDR1 KGHSH, CDR2 LQKENI. The CDR3 DNA sequence: TGTGCCAGCTCACCAGGACTGTACGAGCAGTACTTC. It specifies CASSPGLYEQYF.

The DNA for the CDR3 is TGCGCCAGCAGTCAAGTTTGCTTCCAAAACAGGGAAAAACTGTTTTTT. It codes for CASSQVCFQNREKLFF. The chain combines TRBV23-1 with TRBJ1-4; maybe TRBD1 (5 bases). TRBV23-1 is an open reading frame whose function is uncertain. The ends were cut back, 2 bases at V and 8 bases at J, with 18 bases in the middle. This CDR3 contains 16 residues.

This clonotype has a count of ten or more. The rearrangement links TRBV29-1 to TRBJ1-3, with D possibly matching TRBD1 (5 bases). The length of the CDR3 is 13 residues. CDR1 is SQVTM and CDR2 is ANQGSEA in the germline V gene. V dropped 6 bases and J dropped 2 bases, with 11 bases sitting between them. CDR3 amino acids: CSVGDSAGNTIYF. In DNA form, the CDR3 reads TGCAGCGTCGGGGACTCTGCTGGAAACACCATATATTTT.

This clonotype was seen more than once but under ten times. This chain's CDR3 is CASSSGQGADEQYF. CDR3 bases: TGCGCCAGCAGCTCAGGACAGGGGGCTGACGAGCAGTACTTC. The chain employs TRBV5-1 and TRBJ2-7, with TRBD1 identical over 11 bases. In germline, CDR1 is SGHRS, CDR2 YFSETQ. CDR3 length: 14 residues. V shed 3 bases and J 5 bases; nucleotides not matched to a gene: 4.

This clonotype was seen at least ten times. The gene calls are TRBV11-3 and TRBJ2-7; D is unresolved. The CDR3 length is 13 residues. V lost 2 bases to trimming and J lost 3 bases, with 8 bases between them. Germline V gives CDR1 SGHNT, CDR2 YENEEA. The CDR3 sequence is CASSLFGYYEQYF. The CDR3 nucleotides are TGTGCCAGCAGCTTATTTGGCTACTACGAGCAGTACTTC.

DNA of the CDR3: TGTGCCAGCGGTAGCGGGTTCAGAGATACGCAGTATTTT. It specifies CASGSGFRDTQYF. This chain uses TRBV6-1 with TRBJ2-3, with TRBD2 matching over 7 bases. CDR3 size: 13 residues. CDR1 is MNHNS, CDR2 SASEGT, per germline. Trimming took 8 bases from V and 5 from J; bases not matched to a gene: 7.

This clonotype was found many times. The gene calls are TRBV20-1 and TRBJ2-6; no clear D gene. The CDR3 runs to 16 residues. Trimming stripped 5 bases from V and 0 bases from J, with 14 bases between. Germline V gene data show CDR1 as DFQATT and CDR2 as SNEGSKA (reference sequence). The CDR3 reads CSADNGPNSGANVLTF. In DNA form, the CDR3 reads TGCAGTGCTGACAACGGACCGAACTCTGGGGCCAACGTCCTGACTTTC.

This clonotype occurred once. CDR3 in amino acids: CASSYGRQAAKTQYF. Here the CDR3 DNA reads TGTGCCAGCAGCTATGGGCGACAGGCGGCAAAGACCCAGTACTTC. This sequence joins TRBV7-9 and TRBJ2-5; maybe TRBD1 (6 bases). The CDR3 is made up of 15 amino acids. Trimming stripped 4 bases from V and 6 bases from J, with 18 bases between. CDR1 and CDR2 (germline): SEHNR, FQNEAQ (reference sequence).

This clonotype was seen only a few times. The V and J genes are TRBV6-5 and TRBJ2-6, with no clear D. Germline values: CDR1 MNHEY, CDR2 SVGAGI. CDR3 length equals 16 residues. V lost 2 bases to trimming and J lost 1 base, with 9 bases between them. CDR3 DNA: TGTGCCAGCAGTTACGGGTGGATGTCTGGGGCCAACGTCCTGACTTTC. Its protein is CASSYGWMSGANVLTF.

This clonotype was seen at least ten times. V is TRBV11-2 and J is TRBJ2-2; 7 positions match TRBD1. Germline V gene data show CDR1 as SGHAT and CDR2 as FQNNGV. The CDR3 covers 16 residues. After removal of 1 base from V and 5 bases from J, the junction contained 7 bases not matched to a gene. The chain's CDR3 is CASSLGKGARTGELFF. CDR3 nucleotides: TGTGCCAGCAGCTTAGGCAAGGGGGCGAGGACCGGGGAGCTGTTTTTT.

The chain carries TRBV19 and TRBJ2-1, with 9 bases fitting TRBD2. The CDR3 is made up of 15 amino acids. V lost 3 bases, J lost 5 bases, and 5 bases stayed unmatched. The germline V gene encodes CDR1 LNHDA and CDR2 SQIVND (reference sequence). The CDR3 DNA sequence: TGTGCCAGTAGTATTCGGCTAGCGGGGCACAATGAGCAGTTCTTC. Translation: CASSIRLAGHNEQFF.

The chain uses TRBV15 and TRBJ2-7, with D tentatively TRBD2 (7 bases). Trimming took off 9 bases at V and 6 bases at J, with 15 bases between the two ends. The CDR3 consists of 12 residues. Germline V gene data show CDR1 as LNHNV and CDR2 as YYDKDF (reference sequence). The CDR3 DNA reads as TGTGCCACGGGGGGGCAGTCCGGCGAGCAGTACTTC. It codes for CATGGQSGEQYF.

This chain uses TRBV4-1 with TRBJ1-2, with a possible D match to TRBD1 (5 bases). The CDR3 extends over 14 amino acids. V was pared by 4 bases and J by 7 bases, with 16 bases between. The V gene's germline CDR1 is MGHRA and CDR2 YSYEKL. This CDR3 is CASSPLAGSGGYTF. The CDR3 DNA reads as TGCGCCAGCAGCCCGCTCGCAGGGAGCGGTGGCTACACCTTC.